One sample yielded the 18 T cell receptor beta chains listed below, sequenced in a study of cytomegalovirus exposure and HLA in healthy donors. Clones were read by immunoSEQ multiplex PCR, and TCRdb kept only the in-frame ones, dropping some. The sample lists about 130,000 clones, 70% to 90% occurring once. Sequenced sample: PBMCs. The receptors stem from a woman aged 25 to 45 in good health and CMV-seropositive.

Here the CDR3 reads CASSPPAAFSTDTQYF. The DNA of the CDR3 is TGTGCCAGCAGCCCACCTGCAGCGTTCAGCACAGATACGCAGTATTTT. This sequence joins TRBV11-1 and TRBJ2-3; no clear D gene. The CDR3 sequence is 16 residues long. V lost 5 bases and J lost 0, with 15 bases in between. Germline V CDR1 and CDR2: SGHAT, FQDESV (reference sequence).

This chain joins TRBV6-1 and TRBJ2-2; TRBD1 might be the D (8 bases). V lost 7 bases and J lost 5, with 11 bases in between. Germline V gives CDR1 MNHNS, CDR2 SASEGT. The CDR3 runs 13 residues. In nucleotides, the CDR3 is TGTGCCAGCAACAGGGGGGGAACCGGGGAGCTGTTTTTT. It encodes CASNRGGTGELFF.

This chain uses TRBV27 with TRBJ2-3, with TRBD2 matching 7 bases. V lost 5 bases, J lost 6 bases, and 11 bases stayed unmatched. The CDR3 loop spans 15 amino acids. The germline V gene has CDR1 MNHEY and CDR2 SMNVEV (reference sequence). For the CDR3, the DNA is TGTGCCAGCAGTGGACTAGGATCGGCCCAGGATACGCAGTATTTT. Encoded protein: CASSGLGSAQDTQYF.

The rearrangement uses TRBV6-5 and TRBJ2-1, with a possible D match to TRBD2 (5 bases). V shed 2 bases and J shed 4 bases, with 12 bases lying between them. Per germline, CDR1 MNHEY and CDR2 SVGAGI. The CDR3 has 15 amino acids. The chain's CDR3 is CASSYTAEGYNEQFF. CDR3 sequence (DNA): TGTGCCAGCAGTTACACAGCCGAGGGTTACAATGAGCAGTTCTTC.

This chain uses TRBV5-4 with TRBJ2-1, with TRBD2 matching 10 bases. With V trimmed by 4 bases and J by 2 bases, 3 bases remained unmatched. CDR1 and CDR2 from the germline V gene are SGHNT and YYREEE (reference sequence). This CDR3 has 15 amino acids. The CDR3 DNA is TGTGCCAGCAGCCTAACTAGCGGGACCTACAATGAGCAGTTCTTC. Protein sequence: CASSLTSGTYNEQFF.

This chain uses TRBV6-5 with TRBJ1-1; D possibly corresponds to TRBD1 (6 bases). V lost 4 bases and J 1 base, leaving 13 bases between the germline ends. The CDR3 has 15 amino acids. Germline CDR1 reads MNHEY; CDR2 reads SVGAGI. CDR3 coding DNA: TGTGCCAGCAGTTCCCCAGGGGAAGCGAACACTGAAGCTTTCTTT. Amino acids: CASSSPGEANTEAFF.

This rearrangement joins TRBV4-1 to TRBJ2-1; 9 bases fit TRBD1. The germline V gene has CDR1 MGHRA and CDR2 YSYEKL. V trimming: 4 bases; J trimming: 5 bases; junction bases outside the gene matches: 9. The CDR3 has 16 residues. The CDR3 sequence: CASSPPGTGSHNEQFF. The CDR3 bases are TGCGCCAGCAGCCCACCCGGGACAGGGTCCCACAATGAGCAGTTCTTC.

The chain carries TRBV6-5 and TRBJ1-2; 8 bases align to TRBD1. With V trimmed by 6 bases and J by 5 bases, 5 bases remained unmatched. CDR3 length: 13 residues. Germline V gives CDR1 MNHEY, CDR2 SVGAGI. The CDR3 reads CASSRDRGYGYTF. The CDR3 DNA reads TGTGCCAGCAGCCGTGACAGGGGTTATGGCTACACCTTC.

This clone was seen only a few times. The rearrangement uses TRBV7-9 and TRBJ2-1; D gene ambiguous. The CDR3 length is 15 residues. V lost 1 base and J lost 1, with 8 bases in between. Germline loops: CDR1 SEHNR, CDR2 FQNEAQ (reference sequence). CDR3 in DNA: TGTGCCAGCAGCTTAGGAAGGCGGTCCTACAATGAGCAGTTCTTC. Translating it yields CASSLGRRSYNEQFF.

This chain uses TRBV6-1 with TRBJ2-3; 10 bases are a match to TRBD2. This CDR3 is built from 16 residues. CDR1 and CDR2 (germline): MNHNS, SASEGT. The junction had 4 bases not matched to a gene; V was cut back by 3 bases and J by 1 base. For the CDR3, the DNA is TGTGCCAGCAGTGAGAGGCTAGCGGGGGGCACAGATACGCAGTATTTT. This sequence encodes CASSERLAGGTDTQYF.

The CDR3 here is CASSLRGGAYEQYF. As DNA, the CDR3 is TGTGCCAGCAGCTTGAGGGGGGGTGCGTACGAGCAGTACTTC. The chain links TRBV5-4 to TRBJ2-7, with a tentative D call TRBD2 (7 bases). Germline assignment: CDR1 SGHNT and CDR2 YYREEE (reference sequence). CDR3 size: 14 residues. The germline V and J ends were trimmed by 1 base and 4 bases, with 12 bases remaining between them.

This clone has a single count. The chain joins TRBV15 to TRBJ2-7, with TRBD1 identical over 9 bases. V was clipped by 0 bases and J by 5 bases; unmatched bases: 11. This CDR3 has 17 amino acids. The germline gives CDR1 LNHNV, CDR2 YYDKDF (reference sequence). The CDR3 protein is CATSRERPGQGTHEQYF. DNA of the CDR3: TGTGCCACCAGCAGAGAGAGACCGGGACAGGGAACCCACGAGCAGTACTTC.

The gene calls are TRBV6-6 and TRBJ1-2; 7 nucleotides align to TRBD1. The CDR3 sequence is 16 residues long. V dropped 0 bases and J dropped 1; count of bases not matched to a gene: 5. Germline CDR1 and CDR2: MNHNY and SVGAGI (reference sequence). The CDR3 region has the DNA TGTGCCAGCAGTTACTCGGGGGGACAGTTTAACTATGGCTACACCTTC. Amino acid sequence: CASSYSGGQFNYGYTF.

This sequence joins TRBV5-5 and TRBJ2-7; D possibly corresponds to TRBD2 (5 bases). V was pared by 2 bases and J by 0 bases, with 9 bases between. Per germline, CDR1 SGHKS and CDR2 YYEKEE (reference sequence). The CDR3 extends over 14 amino acids. CDR3 sequence: CASSFEGSSYEQYF. CDR3 DNA sequence: TGTGCCAGCAGCTTTGAGGGAAGCTCCTACGAGCAGTACTTC.

V is TRBV28 and J is TRBJ1-1, with a tentative D call TRBD1 (5 bases). V was trimmed by 6 bases and J by 1 base, leaving 12 bases between them. The CDR3 is 14 amino acids. CDR1 is MDHEN and CDR2 is SYDVKM in the germline V gene. This chain's CDR3 is CASSNGAGNTEAFF. The CDR3, as DNA: TGTGCCAGCAGCAATGGGGCAGGGAACACTGAAGCTTTCTTT. Together with reference TRBV28 and TRBJ1-1, the CDR3 gives the full variable domain: DVKVTQSSRYLVKRTGEKVFLECVQDMDHENMFWYRQDPGLGLRLIYFSYDVKMKEKGDIPEGYSVSREKKERFSLILESASTNQTSMYLCASSNGAGNTEAFFGQGTRLTVV.

This clone was recorded only once. V gene TRBV11-2 combines with J gene TRBJ1-2; tentatively, D is TRBD1 (5 bases). Trimming left V 2 bases short and J 3 bases short, with 16 bases between. This CDR3 contains 16 residues. Germline CDR1 and CDR2: SGHAT and FQNNGV. Here the CDR3 DNA reads TGTGCCAGCAGCTTAAATTCTGGGGGGGGAGACTATGGCTACACCTTC. It codes for CASSLNSGGGDYGYTF.

V usage is TRBV7-8 and J usage is TRBJ1-5, with D unclear. CDR1 and CDR2 (germline): SGHVS, FQNEAQ. V was cut by 1 base and J by 4 bases, with 5 bases left in between. The CDR3 has 13 amino acids. The CDR3 is CASSLGRNQPQHF. The CDR3 bases are TGTGCCAGCAGCTTAGGCCGGAATCAGCCCCAGCATTTT.

The chain combines TRBV5-1 with TRBJ2-7; D is perhaps TRBD2 (6 bases). Germline lookup yields CDR1 SGHRS and CDR2 YFSETQ. This CDR3 has 15 amino acids. V dropped 1 base and J dropped 0 bases, with 11 bases sitting between them. The CDR3 reads CASSLTSLSSYEQYF. The CDR3 nucleotides are TGCGCCAGCAGCTTGACTAGCTTGAGCTCCTACGAGCAGTACTTC.